One and the same sample provided the 30 T cell receptor beta chains below, sequenced in a study of T cells in Graves' hyperthyroidism and ophthalmopathy. Researchers took RNA transcripts and amplified the TCR beta CDR3 regions from them. Researchers ran a first-round RT-PCR on the TCR CDR3 using the HTBI primer set. MiXCR, run by TCRdb on the multiplex PCR reads, gives a single entry per CDR3 protein. The repertoire includes about half a million distinct CDR3 sequences, around a quarter of them detected once, and about 11% sits in the top ten. Sequencing was carried out using blood. These receptors came from a woman younger than 45 with Graves' ophthalmopathy.

The table lists this clonotype with a few counts. V and J are TRBV4-3 and TRBJ1-3; D call uncertain. Per the germline V gene, CDR1 is LGHNA and CDR2 is YSLEER. Trimming removed 0 bases at V and 0 bases at J, with 3 bases between. The CDR3 is made up of 14 amino acids. The CDR3: CASSQEISGNTIYF. The DNA for the CDR3 is TGCGCCAGCAGCCAAGAAATCTCTGGAAACACCATATATTTT.

The rearrangement joins TRBV20-1 to TRBJ1-5; D remains ambiguous. The CDR3 sequence is 13 residues long. With 3 bases removed from V and 3 bases from J, the gap between germline ends came to 9 bases. The V gene's germline CDR1 is DFQATT and CDR2 SNEGSKA (reference sequence). The CDR3 protein is CSARDGDNQPQHF. The CDR3 nucleotides are TGCAGTGCTAGGGACGGGGACAATCAGCCCCAGCATTTT.

This clonotype showed up many times. This sequence joins TRBV18 and TRBJ1-5; a possible D gene is TRBD1 (5 bases). The V and J ends lost 5 bases and 0 bases respectively, with 11 bases between them. The CDR3 spans 15 residues. Germline CDR1 and CDR2: KGHSH and LQKENI. CDR3 amino acids: CASSTTGTSNQPQHF. The CDR3 nucleotides read TGTGCCAGCTCAACTACAGGTACTAGCAATCAGCCCCAGCATTTT.

The chain couples TRBV15 to TRBJ1-5, with 10 bases identical to TRBD1. CDR3 length: 16 amino acids. Germline V gene data show CDR1 as LNHNV and CDR2 as YYDKDF (reference sequence). V was clipped by 3 bases and J by 4 bases; unmatched bases: 6. In DNA, the CDR3 is TGTGCCACCAGCAGTAAGTTGGACAGGGGGAATCAGCCCCAGCATTTT. Translating gives CATSSKLDRGNQPQHF.

The chain recombines TRBV19 with TRBJ2-7; D possibly uses TRBD1 or TRBD2 (6 bases each). Germline assignment: CDR1 LNHDA and CDR2 SQIVND (reference sequence). The CDR3 is made up of 15 amino acids. V lost 1 base and J 4 bases, leaving 14 bases between the germline ends. The CDR3 coding sequence is TGTGCCAGTAGTATAGTTACGGGGGCAACGTACGAGCAGTACTTC. This codes for CASSIVTGATYEQYF.

J is TRBJ2-7 and V is TRBV6-1; 7 bases map to TRBD2. Germline V gene lookup returns CDR1 MNHNS and CDR2 SASEGT. The CDR3 is made up of 13 amino acids. Trimming removed 10 bases from V and 0 bases from J; junction bases left unmatched: 6. CDR3 nucleotides: TGTGCCACGACTAGCCTGAGCTCCTACGAGCAGTACTTC. Amino acids: CATTSLSSYEQYF.

This clonotype was seen repeatedly, ten times or more. The V and J genes are TRBV27 and TRBJ1-5, with D perhaps TRBD1 (6 bases). This CDR3 has 14 amino acids. Germline loops: CDR1 MNHEY, CDR2 SMNVEV (reference sequence). Trimming shortened V by 8 bases and J by 7 bases, and 18 bases separated the two germline ends. The CDR3 DNA is TGTGCCAGCTCGAATCTGGGGGGCGGACAGCCCCAGCATTTT. Amino acid sequence: CASSNLGGGQPQHF.

The genes are TRBV7-9 and TRBJ2-5, with a possible D match to TRBD1 (5 bases). V lost 4 bases and J 4 bases, leaving 19 bases between the germline ends. The CDR3 extends over 16 amino acids. Germline CDR1 SEHNR, CDR2 FQNEAQ (reference sequence). The CDR3 protein is CASSSAFRVIGETQYF. DNA of the CDR3: TGTGCCAGCAGCTCTGCTTTCAGGGTAATAGGAGAGACCCAGTACTTC. Filled out from reference TRBV7-9 and TRBJ2-5, the complete variable domain reads DTGVSQNPRHKITKRGQNVTFRCDPISEHNRLYWYRQTLGQGPEFLTYFQNEAQLEKSRLLSDRFSAERPKGSFSTLEIQRTEQGDSAMYLCASSSAFRVIGETQYFGPGTRLLVL.

This rearrangement joins TRBV15 to TRBJ2-7; TRBD1 might be the D (5 bases). CDR3 length: 15 residues. Germline loops: CDR1 LNHNV, CDR2 YYDKDF (reference sequence). V shed 0 bases and J shed 3 bases, with 12 bases lying between them. The CDR3 bases are TGTGCCACCAGCAGAGATAGGGGAACTGGCTACGAGCAGTACTTC. It encodes CATSRDRGTGYEQYF.

This clonotype has at least ten counts. The chain recombines TRBV18 with TRBJ1-1; a weak D match, TRBD1 (6 bases). Germline CDR1 and CDR2: KGHSH and LQKENI. The ends were cut back, 10 bases at V and 6 bases at J, with 18 bases in the middle. CDR3 length equals 13 residues. The DNA for the CDR3 is TGTGCCACCCAACGGGACAAGGTCGCTGAAGCTTTCTTT. The encoded protein is CATQRDKVAEAFF. Filled out from reference TRBV18 and TRBJ1-1, the complete variable domain reads NAGVMQNPRHLVRRRGQEARLRCSPMKGHSHVYWYRQLPEEGLKFMVYLQKENIIDESGMPKERFSAEFPKEGPSILRIQQVVRGDSAAYFCATQRDKVAEAFFGQGTRLTVV.

Many counts were recorded for this clonotype. The chain carries TRBV11-2 and TRBJ2-5; no reliable D call. The V and J ends lost 1 base and 0 bases respectively, with 9 bases between them. The CDR3 has 15 amino acids. Germline lookup yields CDR1 SGHAT and CDR2 FQNNGV. The CDR3 coding sequence is TGTGCCAGCAGCTTAGTGGCTCCGTACCAAGAGACCCAGTACTTC. It specifies CASSLVAPYQETQYF.

This clonotype has at least ten counts. This chain uses TRBV29-1 with TRBJ2-6, with D hard to call. The germline V gene has CDR1 SQVTM and CDR2 ANQGSEA. This CDR3 region has 15 residues. With 4 bases removed from V and 0 bases from J, the gap between germline ends came to 10 bases. CDR3: CSVGSTSSGANVLTF. The CDR3 nucleotides are TGCAGCGTTGGGAGCACCAGCTCTGGGGCCAACGTCCTGACTTTC.

This clonotype was seen repeatedly, ten times or more. V is TRBV19 and J is TRBJ1-3; D not resolved. There are 13 residues in the CDR3. Trimming shortened V by 7 bases and J by 2 bases, and 9 bases separated the two germline ends. CDR1 is LNHDA, CDR2 SQIVND, per germline (reference sequence). CDR3 residues: CASNRAAGNTIYF. In DNA, the CDR3 is TGTGCCAGTAATAGGGCCGCTGGAAACACCATATATTTT.

This clonotype was seen more than once but under ten times. J is TRBJ1-1 and V is TRBV4-1; tentatively, D is TRBD1 (6 bases). The CDR3 is made up of 17 amino acids. Trimming took off 0 bases at V and 3 bases at J, with 17 bases between the two ends. Germline V gives CDR1 MGHRA, CDR2 YSYEKL. The CDR3 protein is CASSQEQRRGFHTEAFF. CDR3 in DNA: TGCGCCAGCAGCCAAGAACAGCGCAGGGGCTTTCACACTGAAGCTTTCTTT.

Within the sample, this clonotype is medium-sized (0.01 to 0.1%). At one boundary the junction diverges from the germline segment, which might be a read error. The rearrangement joins TRBV15 to TRBJ2-4; TRBD1 might be the D (6 bases). CDR3 length: 15 amino acids. The germline V gene encodes CDR1 LNHNV and CDR2 YYDKDF (reference sequence). The CDR3, as DNA: TGTGCCACCAGCAGAGAGGAAAACGGAAGGGACATTAAGTACTTC. Protein sequence: CATSREENGRDIKYF.

In this sample, this clonotype turned up many times. This chain joins TRBV4-1 and TRBJ1-5, with D hard to call. The CDR3 is 17 amino acids. Trimming pared 0 bases from V and 0 bases from J, leaving 12 bases between. CDR1 and CDR2 from the germline V gene are MGHRA and YSYEKL. This CDR3 reads CASSQDGSLYSNQPQHF. CDR3 DNA: TGCGCCAGCAGCCAAGATGGCAGCCTCTATAGCAATCAGCCCCAGCATTTT.

This clonotype was seen at least ten times. The CDR3 coding sequence is TGTGCCAGCAGCACTGCGGGACTAGCGGTGTACGAGCAGTACTTC. Translating it yields CASSTAGLAVYEQYF. V is TRBV3-1 and J is TRBJ2-7, with 11 bases fitting TRBD2. J gave up 4 bases and V 5 bases, and 7 bases lay outside the gene matches. This CDR3 contains 15 residues. The germline V gene encodes CDR1 LGHDT and CDR2 YNNKEL (reference sequence).

The chain is built from TRBV4-1 and TRBJ2-5; D is perhaps TRBD1 (5 bases). Between the trimmed V and J ends, which lost 1 base and 4 bases, there was a span of 7 bases. This CDR3 is 13 amino acids long. Germline values: CDR1 MGHRA, CDR2 YSYEKL. CDR3 amino acids: CASSQVRAETQYF. The CDR3 nucleotides read TGCGCCAGCAGCCAAGTCAGGGCAGAGACCCAGTACTTC.

This clonotype was found many times. Being one base from a much bigger clone, this may be a read error. The chain uses TRBV20-1 and TRBJ2-7; TRBD1 agrees at 8 bases. The junction had 12 bases not matched to a gene; V was cut back by 6 bases and J by 2 bases. The length of the CDR3 is 15 residues. Germline-derived CDR1 and CDR2 are DFQATT and SNEGSKA (reference sequence). Here the CDR3 reads CSASTDRVLPYEQYF. DNA of the CDR3: TGCAGTGCCTCCACGGACAGGGTTCTTCCCTACGAGCAGTACTTC.

This sequence joins TRBV6-5 and TRBJ2-2; no clear D gene. The germline V and J ends were trimmed by 2 bases and 6 bases, with 7 bases remaining between them. The CDR3 extends over 13 amino acids. Germline values: CDR1 MNHEY, CDR2 SVGAGI. The CDR3 is CASSYGVPGELFF. The DNA of the CDR3 is TGTGCCAGCAGTTACGGGGTTCCCGGGGAGCTGTTTTTT.

This clonotype was detected ten times or more. V and J are TRBV20-1 and TRBJ2-5, with D hard to call. The V end was cut by 1 base, the J end by 1 base, with 7 bases between. This CDR3 has 13 residues. Germline values: CDR1 DFQATT, CDR2 SNEGSKA (reference sequence). The CDR3 region has the DNA TGCAGTGCTAGAGCCGACACCCAAGAGACCCAGTACTTC. Its protein is CSARADTQETQYF.

This clonotype occurred many times. The genes are TRBV2 and TRBJ2-7; D perhaps matches TRBD1 (6 bases). The V gene's germline CDR1 is SNHLY and CDR2 FYNNEI. The CDR3 sequence is 14 residues long. V dropped 9 bases and J dropped 2 bases, with 17 bases sitting between them. CDR3 amino acids: CASLRQDPTYEQYF. The DNA for the CDR3 is TGTGCCAGTCTCCGACAGGACCCAACCTACGAGCAGTACTTC.

This clonotype was recorded a few times. This rearrangement joins TRBV7-9 to TRBJ1-1; D may be TRBD1 (6 bases). Looked up from germline, CDR1 is SEHNR and CDR2 is FQNEAQ (reference sequence). V lost 1 base to trimming and J lost 2 bases, with 8 bases between them. This CDR3 is built from 14 residues. Here the CDR3 reads CASSLGQDNTEAFF. The CDR3 DNA is TGTGCCAGCAGCTTAGGACAGGATAACACTGAAGCTTTCTTT.

The chain has TRBV2 and TRBJ2-5; the match to TRBD2 covers 8 bases. Trimming at V came to 5 bases and at J to 4 bases, leaving 6 bases not matched to a gene. The CDR3 contains 14 residues. Germline values: CDR1 SNHLY, CDR2 FYNNEI. This chain's CDR3 is CASSRSGRGETQYF. The CDR3 coding sequence is TGTGCCAGCAGTCGGAGCGGGAGAGGAGAGACCCAGTACTTC.

This clonotype has only a few counts. This sequence joins TRBV5-6 and TRBJ2-4; either TRBD1 or TRBD2 may fit D (5 bases each). The CDR3 consists of 15 residues. CDR1 is SGHDT, CDR2 YYEEEE, per germline. The germline V and J ends were trimmed by 5 bases and 9 bases, with 21 bases remaining between them. The CDR3 sequence is CASSHGGGPTPIQYF. The CDR3, as DNA: TGTGCCAGCAGTCATGGGGGTGGCCCAACCCCCATTCAGTACTTC.

This clonotype was recorded at least ten times. The V gene is TRBV12-3 or TRBV12-4, the J gene TRBJ1-2; D remains unclear. This CDR3 comprises 13 residues. The V and J ends lost 7 bases and 0 bases respectively, with 9 bases between them. This chain's CDR3 is CASTRGPNYGYTF. DNA of the CDR3: TGTGCCAGCACCCGTGGGCCTAACTATGGCTACACCTTC.

This clonotype occurred many times. The V gene is TRBV3-1, the J gene TRBJ2-4; 9 bases agree with TRBD2. With V trimmed by 0 bases and J by 6 bases, 6 bases remained unmatched. CDR3 length equals 16 residues. Per germline, CDR1 LGHDT and CDR2 YNNKEL (reference sequence). Here the CDR3 reads CASSQDFSSGVNIQYF. As DNA, the CDR3 is TGTGCCAGCAGCCAAGATTTTTCTAGCGGGGTAAACATTCAGTACTTC. The full variable domain, with the rest looked up from reference TRBV3-1 and TRBJ2-4, is DTAVSQTPKYLVTQMGNDKSIKCEQNLGHDTMYWYKQDSKKFLKIMFSYNNKELIINETVPNRFSPKSPDKAHLNLHINSLELGDSAVYFCASSQDFSSGVNIQYFGAGTRLSVL.

Ten or more counts support this clonotype. The rearrangement links TRBV6-5 to TRBJ2-2, with 8 nucleotides matching TRBD2. Unmatched junction bases numbered 4, after V lost 6 bases and J lost 1 base. The CDR3 spans 15 residues. Germline values: CDR1 MNHEY, CDR2 SVGAGI. The DNA for the CDR3 is TGTGCCAGCAGGTCGGGGGGGGTGAACACCGGGGAGCTGTTTTTT. Translating gives CASRSGGVNTGELFF.

This chain links TRBV29-1 with TRBJ2-7; 8 nucleotides align to TRBD2. Trimming cost V 1 base and J 2 bases; bases outside gene matches: 4. The length of the CDR3 is 14 residues. CDR1 is SQVTM and CDR2 is ANQGSEA in the germline V gene. The CDR3 spells CSVEGGTRAYEQYF. In DNA, the CDR3 is TGCAGCGTTGAAGGCGGGACTAGGGCCTACGAGCAGTACTTC.

Many counts were recorded for this clonotype. CDR3 residues: CASSSGPTSKTQYF. In DNA form, the CDR3 reads TGCGCCAGCAGCTCGGGACCAACCTCTAAGACCCAGTACTTC. This chain links TRBV5-1 with TRBJ2-5, with D possibly called TRBD1 or TRBD2 (5 bases each). The CDR3 has 14 residues. Germline assignment: CDR1 SGHRS and CDR2 YFSETQ. V was pared by 3 bases and J by 6 bases, with 15 bases between.